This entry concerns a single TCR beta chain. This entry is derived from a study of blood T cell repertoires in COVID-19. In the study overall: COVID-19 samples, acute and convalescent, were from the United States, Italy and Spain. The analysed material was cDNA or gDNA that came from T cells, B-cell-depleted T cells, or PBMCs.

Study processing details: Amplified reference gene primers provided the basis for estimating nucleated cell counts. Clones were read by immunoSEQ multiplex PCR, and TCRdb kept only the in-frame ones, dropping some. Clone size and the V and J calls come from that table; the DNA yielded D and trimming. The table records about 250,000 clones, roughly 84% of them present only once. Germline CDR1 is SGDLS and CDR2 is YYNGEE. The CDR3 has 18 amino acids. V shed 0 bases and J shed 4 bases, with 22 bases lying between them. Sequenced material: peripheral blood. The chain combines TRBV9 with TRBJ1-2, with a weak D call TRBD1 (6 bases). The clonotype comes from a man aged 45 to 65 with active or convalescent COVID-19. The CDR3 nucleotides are TGTGCCAGCAGCGTAGGGCCCCGGGTAACAGGGAATCTCTATGGCTACACCTTC. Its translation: CASSVGPRVTGNLYGYTF.